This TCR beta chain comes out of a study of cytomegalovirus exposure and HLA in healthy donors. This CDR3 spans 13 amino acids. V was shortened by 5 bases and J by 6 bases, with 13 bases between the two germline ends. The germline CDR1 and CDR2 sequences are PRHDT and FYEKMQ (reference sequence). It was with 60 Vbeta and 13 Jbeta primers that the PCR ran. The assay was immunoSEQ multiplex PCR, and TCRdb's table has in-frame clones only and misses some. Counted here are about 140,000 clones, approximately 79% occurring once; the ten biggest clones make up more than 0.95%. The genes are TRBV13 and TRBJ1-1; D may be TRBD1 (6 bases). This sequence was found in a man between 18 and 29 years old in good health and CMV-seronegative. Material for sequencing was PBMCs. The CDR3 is CASSLTDSPEAFF. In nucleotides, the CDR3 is TGTGCCAGCAGCCTCACGGACAGCCCTGAAGCTTTCTTT.